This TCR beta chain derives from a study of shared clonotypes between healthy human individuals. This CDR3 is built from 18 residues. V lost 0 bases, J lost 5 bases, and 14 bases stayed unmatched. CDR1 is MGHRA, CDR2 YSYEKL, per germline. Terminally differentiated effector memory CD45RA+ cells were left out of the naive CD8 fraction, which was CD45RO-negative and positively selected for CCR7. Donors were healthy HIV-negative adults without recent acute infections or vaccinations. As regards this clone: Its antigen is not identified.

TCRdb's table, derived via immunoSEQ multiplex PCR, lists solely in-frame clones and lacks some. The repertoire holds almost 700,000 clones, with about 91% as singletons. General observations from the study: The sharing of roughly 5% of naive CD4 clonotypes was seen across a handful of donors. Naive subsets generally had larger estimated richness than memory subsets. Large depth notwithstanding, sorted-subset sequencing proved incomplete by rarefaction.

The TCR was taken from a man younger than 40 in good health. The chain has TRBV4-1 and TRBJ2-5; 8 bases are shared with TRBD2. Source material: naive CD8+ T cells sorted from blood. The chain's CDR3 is CASSQDERREGPLETQYF. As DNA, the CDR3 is TGCGCCAGCAGCCAAGATGAACGACGGGAGGGCCCTCTTGAGACCCAGTACTTC.